A single sample gave rise to the 4 T cell receptor beta chains below, sequenced in a study of neurological immune-mediated disorders. TCRdb re-analysed the 5' RACE reads in MiXCR, keeping a single row per CDR3 protein. The sample lists roughly 59,000 distinct CDR3 sequences; roughly 4.9% were seen once. Sample: PBMCs. These receptors were obtained from a human donor with multiple sclerosis. The donor label of this sample is uncertain.

The V and J genes are TRBV29-1 and TRBJ2-3; D call uncertain. Germline V CDR1 and CDR2: SQVTM, ANQGSEA. The CDR3 totals 12 residues. Trimming left V 1 base short and J 5 bases short, with 7 bases between. The CDR3 DNA reads as TGCAGCGTTGAAGGGACCGGAGATACGCAGTATTTT. Its protein is CSVEGTGDTQYF.

This clonotype was counted ten times or more. The chain employs TRBV12-3 or TRBV12-4 and TRBJ2-1, with unresolved D. Trimming took 2 bases from V and 12 from J, leaving 5 bases between them. The CDR3 sequence is 10 residues long. CDR3 nucleotide sequence: TGTGCCAGCAGTTTATTTGCGCAGTTCTTC. Its protein product is CASSLFAQFF.

This clonotype was recorded at least ten times. The chain recombines TRBV20-1 with TRBJ2-3, with a possible D match to TRBD2 (7 bases). Trimming left V 4 bases short and J 5 bases short, with 16 bases between. Germline V gene data show CDR1 as DFQATT and CDR2 as SNEGSKA (reference sequence). The CDR3 consists of 14 residues. The CDR3 DNA reads as TGCAGTGCTATTGGAGGGGGGGCCATAGATACGCAGTATTTT. It specifies CSAIGGGAIDTQYF.

The chain links TRBV3-1 to TRBJ1-6; maybe TRBD1 (5 bases). Trimming removed 4 bases from V and 4 bases from J, with 8 bases in between. Germline V gene lookup returns CDR1 LGHDT and CDR2 YNNKEL (reference sequence). The CDR3 consists of 14 residues. CDR3 sequence reads: CASSLGHYNSPLHF. In nucleotides, the CDR3 is TGTGCCAGCAGCCTAGGACATTATAATTCACCCCTCCACTTT.